This T cell receptor beta chain is drawn from a study of vaccination effects on CD4 cells after COVID-19 (dated 2022 in TCRdb). Background on the whole study: Two doses of either the BNT162b2 or the mRNA-1273 mRNA SARS-CoV-2 vaccine were administered to participants. The full study included roughly 11 COVID-19 convalescent patients and several SARS-CoV-2-naive healthy vaccine recipients. The study compared SARS-CoV-2 spike-specific CD4+ TCR repertoires before and after mRNA vaccination in COVID-19 convalescent patients and infection-naive vaccine recipients. In the study, cultures from other donors were sequenced using the Oncomine TCR Beta short-read assay on an Illumina iSeq 100.

Receptor libraries were prepared by the immunoSEQ multiplex PCR assay. DNA from the cultured, isolated CD4+ T cells was subjected to TCR beta CDR3 sequencing. Under the source paper's analysis protocol: The analysis removed non-productive TCR sequences, trimmed reads to the CDR3 region, and retained only CDR3s that were 7 or more amino acids long. The MANAFEST web app was used to identify antigen-specific clonotypes by comparing expansion in peptide wells with expansion in reference cultures. Positive clones required FDR<0.05 expansion versus reference and all other wells, odds ratio above 5, and frequency above 0.1% in two replicate wells. Clonotypes significantly expanded in SARS-CoV-2 spike wells and in at least one common cold coronavirus spike condition were defined as cross-reactive. CDR3 similarity was assessed by Levenshtein distance using the stringdist R package, and unrooted trees were constructed with ape in R 3.6.1. TCRdb stores this immuneACCESS table with in-frame sequences only. Part of the clones is absent; in the studies checked, under half of the shortfall reflects unresolved V genes, and no reason is known for the rest. That table furnishes V, J and clone size, whereas the DNA furnished D and trimming. The sample includes about 71,000 clones, with 80% observed a single time. The top ten clonotypes cover 12% of the sample.

Trimming removed 0 bases from V and 3 bases from J, leaving 6 bases between the germline ends. From its cysteine to its phenylalanine, the CDR3 spans 13 amino acids. This entry keeps only the CDR3 DNA: 39 bases, framed from base 1. Taken from the germline V gene (reference sequence), the CDR1 and CDR2 loops are SGHNT and YYREEE. To identify antigen-specific CD4+ T cell clonotypes by their expansion, the ViraFEST assay first stimulated PBMC with viral peptide pools and then applied TCR sequencing. After less than 13 days of culture, CD4+ T cells were isolated with the EasySep CD4+ T cell isolation kit. Negative nucleocapsid antibody results before and after vaccination confirmed that the healthy vaccine recipients had no prior SARS-CoV-2 infection. Each well held roughly 2 million PBMC cultured in IMDM containing roughly 5% human AB serum, roughly 9.6 IU/ml IL-2 and gentamicin, along with roughly 10 ug/ml peptides. Half of the culture medium was replaced with fresh IL-2-containing medium on days 3 and 7. Unless otherwise noted, each peptide stimulation condition was cultured in triplicate wells. PBMC were separated from whole blood using Ficoll-Paque Plus gradient centrifugation and were then either cryopreserved at -140C or used fresh. The overlapping peptide pools covered the spike proteins of SARS-CoV-2 and of the common cold coronaviruses HCoV-NL63, HCoV-OC43 and HCoV-229E. The QIAamp micro DNA kit was used to extract genomic DNA from the cultured CD4+ T cells.

Overall study outcomes, separate from this receptor: Clones induced by infection and clones induced by vaccination both contracted markedly at late timepoints after vaccination, which fits with T cell responses waning over time. The study was limited by a small number of convalescent patients, and early post-infection timepoints were lacking. Among healthy vaccine recipients, nearly all vaccine-induced clones were SARS-CoV-2 mono-reactive, and just 1 of 255 was cross-reactive with common cold coronaviruses.

In regard to this clone: The antigen it recognizes is unknown. No base qualities exist here, and no much larger clone lies one base off it.

Sequences were derived from CD4+ T cells from PBMCs cultured with SARS-CoV-2 spike peptides, sampled before COVID-19 vaccination. The cell subset or site label on this specimen signifies: SARS-CoV-2 spike overlapping peptide pool stimulation. This chain is built from TRBV5-4 and TRBJ2-5, with an unclear D gene assignment. This TCR was sampled from a human donor who received a COVID-19 vaccine. The CDR3 amino acid sequence is: CASSLVVEETQYF. The nucleotides read TGTGCCAGCAGCTTGGTGGTGGAAGAGACCCAGTACTTC.